The rows below give T cell receptor beta chains drawn from one sample of a study of cytomegalovirus exposure and HLA in healthy donors. Sequencing was performed with immunoSEQ multiplex PCR; in TCRdb, only in-frame clones are kept and a portion is missing. The sample data list approximately 120,000 clones. Sequencing was done on a sample of PBMCs. These receptor sequences come from a man aged 25-40 years in good health and CMV-seronegative. The CDR3 runs from the conserved cysteine through the conserved F or W. D genes are given only for firm matches.

d_call: -
v_call: TRBV28
j_call: TRBJ1-4
cdr3_nt: TGTGCCAGCACCTCGACAGAATTCAATGAAAAACTGTTTTTT
cdr3_aa: CASTSTEFNEKLFF

d_call: -
v_call: TRBV5-1
j_call: TRBJ2-3
cdr3_nt: TGCGCCACAAGGGACTCTTTCACAGATACGCAGTATTTT
cdr3_aa: CATRDSFTDTQYF

d_call: TRBD2
v_call: TRBV7-3
j_call: TRBJ2-7
cdr3_nt: TGTGCCAGCAGCTTGGGGGCCCCTAGCGGGAGGATCTACGAGCGGTACTTC
cdr3_aa: CASSLGAPSGRIYERYF

d_call: -
v_call: TRBV28
j_call: TRBJ1-2
cdr3_nt: TGTGCCAGCAGTTCCCCCTCTACAGAAACCTATGGCTACACCTTC
cdr3_aa: CASSSPSTETYGYTF

d_call: TRBD1
v_call: TRBV7-9
j_call: TRBJ2-7
cdr3_nt: TGTGCCAGCAGGGGCCCGGGGACAGAGGCCTACGAGCAGTACTTC
cdr3_aa: CASRGPGTEAYEQYF

d_call: TRBD2
v_call: TRBV7-2
j_call: TRBJ2-7
cdr3_nt: TGTGCCAGCAGCTTAGCGTGGCATAGCGGGAGCCTCTACGAGCAGTACTTC
cdr3_aa: CASSLAWHSGSLYEQYF

d_call: -
v_call: TRBV2
j_call: TRBJ1-1
cdr3_nt: TGTGCCAGCAGCGAAGGGCAGGGCCTCACTGAAGCTTTCTTT
cdr3_aa: CASSEGQGLTEAFF

d_call: TRBD1
v_call: TRBV30
j_call: TRBJ2-1
cdr3_nt: TGTGCCTGGATCCCCCAGGGGGCCGAGCAGTTCTTC
cdr3_aa: CAWIPQGAEQFF

d_call: -
v_call: TRBV5-6
j_call: TRBJ2-1
cdr3_nt: TGTGCCAGCAGCTTGGAAGATGTGGCGGGCCTGCCGATAAATGAGCAGTTCTTC
cdr3_aa: CASSLEDVAGLPINEQFF

d_call: TRBD1
v_call: TRBV19
j_call: TRBJ1-6
cdr3_nt: TGTGCCAGTACTGCGGGGACAGCTCATTCACCCCTCCACTTT
cdr3_aa: CASTAGTAHSPLHF

d_call: TRBD2
v_call: TRBV9
j_call: TRBJ2-2
cdr3_nt: TGTGCCAGCAGCGTAGAGGGACTAGCGAACACCGGGGAGCTGTTTTTT
cdr3_aa: CASSVEGLANTGELFF

d_call: -
v_call: TRBV6-5
j_call: TRBJ2-7
cdr3_nt: TGTGCCAGCAGTCGGACAGCCACCTACGAGCAGTACTTC
cdr3_aa: CASSRTATYEQYF

d_call: -
v_call: TRBV10-2
j_call: TRBJ2-1
cdr3_nt: TGCGCCAGCAGTGAATGGGGGCTTTTGCATGACAATGAGCAGTTCTTC
cdr3_aa: CASSEWGLLHDNEQFF

d_call: TRBD2
v_call: TRBV11-2
j_call: TRBJ2-5
cdr3_nt: TGTGCCAGCAGCTTAAGTAGCGGGAAACCAGAGACCCAGTACTTC
cdr3_aa: CASSLSSGKPETQYF

d_call: -
v_call: TRBV27
j_call: TRBJ1-5
cdr3_nt: TGTGCCAGCAGTCCCCTTTATCAGAGGAATCGGCCCCAGCATTTT
cdr3_aa: CASSPLYQRNRPQHF

d_call: -
v_call: TRBV4-3
j_call: TRBJ1-2
cdr3_nt: TGCGCCAGCAGCCAAGATCCGCGGGGTTCCAGCTATGGCTACACCTTC
cdr3_aa: CASSQDPRGSSYGYTF

d_call: TRBD1
v_call: TRBV4-1
j_call: TRBJ2-1
cdr3_nt: TGCGCCAGCAGCCAAGAAGGGCAGGGGGTGAAGAATGAGCAGTTCTTC
cdr3_aa: CASSQEGQGVKNEQFF

d_call: -
v_call: TRBV19
j_call: TRBJ2-7
cdr3_nt: TGTGCCAGTAGTATCACCTCCGTCCTAAGCGAACAGTACTTC
cdr3_aa: CASSITSVLSEQYF

d_call: -
v_call: TRBV7-9
j_call: TRBJ2-7
cdr3_nt: TGTGCCAGCAGCTTTGGAGGGACCCACGAGCAGTACTTC
cdr3_aa: CASSFGGTHEQYF

d_call: TRBD2
v_call: TRBV28
j_call: TRBJ2-7
cdr3_nt: TGTGCCAGCAGTTTAAGTTCTAGCGGGGCCTACGAGCAGTACTTC
cdr3_aa: CASSLSSSGAYEQYF

d_call: TRBD1
v_call: TRBV29-1
j_call: TRBJ1-2
cdr3_nt: TGCAGCGCCGGGACAGGGACTTATAACGGCTACACCTTC
cdr3_aa: CSAGTGTYNGYTF

d_call: -
v_call: TRBV5-6
j_call: TRBJ2-1
cdr3_nt: TGTGCCAGCAGCTTAGAACAGGGTGAAATCTACAATGAGCAGTTCTTC
cdr3_aa: CASSLEQGEIYNEQFF

d_call: -
v_call: TRBV15
j_call: TRBJ2-7
cdr3_nt: TGTGCCACCAGCAGAGGCCGGGTCCTCATCGACGAGCAGTACTTC
cdr3_aa: CATSRGRVLIDEQYF

d_call: TRBD2
v_call: TRBV27
j_call: TRBJ2-5
cdr3_nt: TGTGCCAGCAGTCCCCTTCCACTAGCGGGAGAGGGTGAGACCCAGTACTTC
cdr3_aa: CASSPLPLAGEGETQYF

d_call: -
v_call: TRBV30
j_call: TRBJ2-1
cdr3_nt: TGTGCCTGGAGCCGGGACTCCCCCAATGAGCAGTTCTTC
cdr3_aa: CAWSRDSPNEQFF